This TCR beta chain comes out of a study of OX40 agonist ivuxolimab in advanced cancers. Overall study results and limits: Expanded clones belonging to CD8+ T cells outnumbered, on average, those of CD4+. Nonresponders included some who also had low normalized T-cell clonal expansion.

This CDR3 spans 13 amino acids. V lost 8 bases and J lost 7; bases outside the gene matches: 9. Germline CDR1 reads SGHRS; CDR2 reads YFSETQ. Comment on this clone: Its antigen is unidentified.

TCRdb keeps only in-frame clones here, not all; method: immunoSEQ multiplex PCR. The data contain over 55,000 clones, roughly 92% of them seen just once; the ten biggest clones take up around 2.2%. The chain has TRBV5-1 and TRBJ1-2; the match to TRBD1 covers 9 bases. The receptor comes from an adult with an advanced solid tumor such as melanoma, head and neck, liver or kidney cancer. Source: CD4+ or CD8+ T cells sorted from blood, taken in a trial of the OX40 agonist ivuxolimab. CDR3 loop: CASQPGTGSGYTF. CDR3 bases: TGCGCCAGTCAACCCGGGACAGGGAGTGGCTACACCTTC.